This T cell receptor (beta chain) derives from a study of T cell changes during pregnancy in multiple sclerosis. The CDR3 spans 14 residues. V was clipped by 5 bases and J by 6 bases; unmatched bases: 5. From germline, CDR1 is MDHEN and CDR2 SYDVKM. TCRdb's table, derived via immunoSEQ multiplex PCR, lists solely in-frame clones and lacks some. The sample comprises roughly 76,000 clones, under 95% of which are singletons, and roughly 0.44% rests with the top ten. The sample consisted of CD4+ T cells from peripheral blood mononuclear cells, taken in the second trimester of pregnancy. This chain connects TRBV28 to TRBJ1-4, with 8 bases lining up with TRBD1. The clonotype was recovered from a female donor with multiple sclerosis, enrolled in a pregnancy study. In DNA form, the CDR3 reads TGTGCCAGCAGTCCCCGCAGGGGGCATGAAAAACTGTTTTTT. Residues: CASSPRRGHEKLFF.